This passage covers 15 T cell receptor beta chains from one sample sequenced in a study of early T cells in non-severe SARS-CoV-2 infection (dated by TCRdb to the early 2020s). The method was 5' RACE. Sequencer: NextSeq 500. TCRdb trimmed the raw reads at Q25, called clones with MiXCR and kept productive beta chains. Rows are combined by CDR3 protein, so each entry shows the most common genes and DNA. For this sample the table gives tens of thousands of distinct CDR3 sequences, of which roughly 12% were detected only once. Together, the top ten hold 4% to 5.5% of the sample. The sample taken for sequencing was whole blood. The receptors originated from an adult who was a healthcare worker with PCR-confirmed SARS-CoV-2 infection or an uninfected control (not recorded which).

This clonotype was seen at least ten times. The genes are TRBV6-1 and TRBJ2-1; TRBD2 matches 9 bases. V lost 0 bases, J lost 5 bases, and 5 bases stayed unmatched. This CDR3 is built from 16 residues. Germline CDR1 is MNHNS and CDR2 is SASEGT. DNA of the CDR3: TGTGCCAGCAGTGAAGCGAAGGTAGCGGGAGACAATGAGCAGTTCTTC. Protein sequence: CASSEAKVAGDNEQFF.

The table lists this clonotype with a count of one. The chain links TRBV6-1 to TRBJ2-6; weak D call: TRBD2 (6 bases). Trimming shortened V by 6 bases and J by 0 bases, and 18 bases separated the two germline ends. CDR1 and CDR2 from the germline V gene are MNHNS and SASEGT. This CDR3 spans 18 amino acids. CDR3 residues: CASREGSAAASGANVLTF. The CDR3 nucleotides are TGTGCCAGCAGGGAGGGCTCCGCGGCAGCCTCTGGGGCCAACGTCCTGACTTTC.

The sample holds a few counts of this clonotype. The chain combines TRBV27 with TRBJ1-6; D possibly corresponds to TRBD1 (6 bases). Germline V gives CDR1 MNHEY, CDR2 SMNVEV (reference sequence). The V and J ends lost 5 bases and 7 bases respectively, with 15 bases between them. The CDR3 is 15 amino acids. CDR3 nucleotide sequence: TGTGCCAGCAGTATCCGACAGGCTATCAATTCACCCCTCCACTTT. Amino acids: CASSIRQAINSPLHF.

This clonotype came up many times. The chain combines TRBV7-9 with TRBJ2-1, with D tentatively TRBD2 (5 bases). Trimming cost V 7 bases and J 2 bases, with 12 bases left between them. Germline CDR1 reads SEHNR; CDR2 reads FQNEAQ (reference sequence). The length of the CDR3 is 14 residues. In DNA, the CDR3 is TGTGCCAGCACGCCGAGCGGAGCCTACAATGAGCAGTTCTTC. It is translated as CASTPSGAYNEQFF.

This clonotype showed up many times. The V call is TRBV5-6, the J call TRBJ2-1; D is possibly TRBD2 (5 bases). Germline values: CDR1 SGHDT, CDR2 YYEEEE. The V gene lost 2 bases and the J gene lost 0 bases, with 9 bases spanning the gap. CDR3 length equals 15 residues. CDR3 sequence (DNA): TGTGCCAGCAGCTTCCCGGGAAGCTCCTACAATGAGCAGTTCTTC. Translation: CASSFPGSSYNEQFF.

The V gene is TRBV6-5, the J gene TRBJ1-5, with 7 bases that match TRBD1. Germline CDR1 MNHEY, CDR2 SVGAGI. The CDR3 is made up of 13 amino acids. V was clipped by 6 bases and J by 5 bases; unmatched bases: 4. CDR3 protein: CASRPDRDQPQHF. CDR3 nucleotide sequence: TGTGCCAGCAGACCCGACAGGGATCAGCCCCAGCATTTT.

This clonotype appeared a few times. V and J are TRBV29-1 and TRBJ2-7; TRBD2 might be the D (6 bases). Germline CDR1 reads SQVTM; CDR2 reads ANQGSEA. The CDR3 length is 14 residues. Trimming left V 4 bases short and J 0 bases short, with 13 bases between. Here the CDR3 reads CSVVDSGSSYEQYF. The CDR3 nucleotides read TGCAGCGTTGTCGACTCCGGGAGCTCCTACGAGCAGTACTTC.

This clonotype was recorded many times. This sequence joins TRBV11-2 and TRBJ2-4; D is uncertain. CDR3 size: 11 residues. Between the trimmed V and J ends, which lost 5 bases and 8 bases, there was a span of 7 bases. Looked up from germline, CDR1 is SGHAT and CDR2 is FQNNGV. DNA for the CDR3: TGTGCCAGCAGCCCCTCTGACATTCAGTACTTC. Its translation: CASSPSDIQYF.

This clonotype was counted ten times or more. The V call is TRBV14, the J call TRBJ2-3, with 9 bases matching TRBD1. Trimming cost V 5 bases and J 3 bases; bases outside gene matches: 6. The V gene's germline CDR1 is SGHDN and CDR2 FVKESK. The CDR3 totals 15 residues. The DNA of the CDR3 is TGTGCCAGCAGCGAACAGGGGGCGCCGACAGATACGCAGTATTTT. This gives the protein CASSEQGAPTDTQYF.

V gene TRBV11-2 combines with J gene TRBJ2-3, with D uncertain. CDR1 is SGHAT and CDR2 is FQNNGV in the germline V gene. V lost 2 bases and J lost 2, with 11 bases in between. The CDR3 is made up of 15 amino acids. CDR3 protein: CASSLFGVSTDTQYF. CDR3 DNA: TGTGCCAGCAGCTTATTTGGGGTTTCCACAGATACGCAGTATTTT.

The chain's CDR3 is CASGSDDLYNEQFF. As DNA, the CDR3 is TGTGCTAGTGGTTCGGATGACTTATACAATGAGCAGTTCTTC. This chain connects TRBV12-5 to TRBJ2-1; no clear D. From germline, CDR1 is LGHNT and CDR2 FRNRAP. This CDR3 contains 14 residues. The ends were cut back, 4 bases at V and 4 bases at J, with 11 bases in the middle.

Ten or more counts support this clonotype. V and J are TRBV12-3 or TRBV12-4 and TRBJ2-1, with TRBD1 as a possible D gene (8 bases). The V and J ends lost 5 bases and 3 bases respectively, with 32 bases between them. This CDR3 is 21 amino acids long. CDR3 bases: TGTGCCAGCAGTGGACAGGGCGGATCAGGCGGGAGCCCGACACTCTACAATGAGCAGTTCTTC. Translated: CASSGQGGSGGSPTLYNEQFF.

There are many counts of this clonotype. V gene TRBV30 combines with J gene TRBJ2-7; possibly TRBD2 for D (5 bases). CDR1 is GTSNPN, CDR2 SVGIG, per germline (reference sequence). The CDR3 totals 14 residues. V was cut by 2 bases and J by 3 bases, with 14 bases left in between. CDR3 loop: CAWSISGRGYEQYF. The CDR3 DNA follows: TGTGCCTGGAGTATATCCGGACGGGGCTACGAGCAGTACTTC.

This clonotype was observed many times. The CDR3 DNA sequence: TGTGCCAGCAGCTTATGGGGGGCCGGAAATCAGCCCCAGCATTTT. It specifies CASSLWGAGNQPQHF. The chain carries TRBV7-8 and TRBJ1-5; possible D gene TRBD1, 6 bases. Between the trimmed V and J ends, which lost 2 bases and 4 bases, there was a span of 12 bases. This CDR3 contains 15 residues. Germline V gene lookup returns CDR1 SGHVS and CDR2 FQNEAQ.

There are many counts of this clonotype. The chain combines TRBV11-2 with TRBJ2-7, with D unclear. With 5 bases removed from V and 2 bases from J, the gap between germline ends came to 25 bases. This CDR3 has 18 residues. CDR1 and CDR2 (germline): SGHAT, FQNNGV. CDR3 DNA: TGTGCCAGCAGCCGAGAGAAGACCAAGCCCCTCAATACCTACGAGCAGTACTTC. It codes for CASSREKTKPLNTYEQYF.